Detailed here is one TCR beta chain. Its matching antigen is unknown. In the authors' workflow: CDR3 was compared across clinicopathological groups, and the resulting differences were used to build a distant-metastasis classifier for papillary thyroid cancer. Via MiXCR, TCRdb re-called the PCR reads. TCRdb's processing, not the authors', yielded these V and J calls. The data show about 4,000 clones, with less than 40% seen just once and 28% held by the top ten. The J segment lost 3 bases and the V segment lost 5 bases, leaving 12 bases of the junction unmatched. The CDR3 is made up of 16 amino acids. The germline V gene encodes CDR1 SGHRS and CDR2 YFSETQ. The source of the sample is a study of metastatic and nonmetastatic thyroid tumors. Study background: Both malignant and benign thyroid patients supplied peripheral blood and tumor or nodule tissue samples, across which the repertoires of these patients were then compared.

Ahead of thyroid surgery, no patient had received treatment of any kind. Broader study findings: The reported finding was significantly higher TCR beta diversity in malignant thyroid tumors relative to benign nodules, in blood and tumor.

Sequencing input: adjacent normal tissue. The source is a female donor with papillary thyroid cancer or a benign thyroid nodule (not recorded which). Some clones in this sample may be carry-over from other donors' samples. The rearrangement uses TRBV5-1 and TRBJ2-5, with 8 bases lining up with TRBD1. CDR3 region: CASRSYQGAVEETQYF. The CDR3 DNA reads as TGCGCCAGCAGATCATATCAGGGGGCGGTAGAAGAGACCCAGTACTTC.